This TCR beta chain was recorded in a study of T cells after posttransplantation cyclophosphamide. Control samples came 1 year after myeloablative marrow transplants with methotrexate plus calcineurin inhibitor. The assay was immunoSEQ multiplex PCR, and TCRdb's table has in-frame clones only and misses some. The sample yields tens of thousands of clones, roughly nine tenths seen once. Points on this clone: Its antigen is unidentified.

The CDR3 length is 13 residues. Germline V CDR1 and CDR2: GTSNPN, SVGIG (reference sequence). The V segment lost 5 bases and the J segment 4 bases; nucleotides outside the gene matches: 5. General study points: Skin or GI-infiltrating T cells shared few TRB sequences with blood. Recipient CMV seropositivity and CMV reactivation strongly tracked TRB clonality.

The origin of this receptor is a female patient aged 30-39 years who received an allogeneic stem cell transplant from an unrelated donor, was CMV-positive, and had acute and chronic GVHD. Some of these T cells may belong to the graft donor. The chain couples TRBV30 to TRBJ1-2, with TRBD1 matching over 9 bases. The sequenced sample was PBMCs, obtained roughly 49 weeks after allogeneic stem cell transplant with calcineurin inhibitor and methotrexate. The DNA for the CDR3 is TGTGCCTGGGGGGACAGGGCGTTCTATGGCTACACCTTC. This gives the protein CAWGDRAFYGYTF.